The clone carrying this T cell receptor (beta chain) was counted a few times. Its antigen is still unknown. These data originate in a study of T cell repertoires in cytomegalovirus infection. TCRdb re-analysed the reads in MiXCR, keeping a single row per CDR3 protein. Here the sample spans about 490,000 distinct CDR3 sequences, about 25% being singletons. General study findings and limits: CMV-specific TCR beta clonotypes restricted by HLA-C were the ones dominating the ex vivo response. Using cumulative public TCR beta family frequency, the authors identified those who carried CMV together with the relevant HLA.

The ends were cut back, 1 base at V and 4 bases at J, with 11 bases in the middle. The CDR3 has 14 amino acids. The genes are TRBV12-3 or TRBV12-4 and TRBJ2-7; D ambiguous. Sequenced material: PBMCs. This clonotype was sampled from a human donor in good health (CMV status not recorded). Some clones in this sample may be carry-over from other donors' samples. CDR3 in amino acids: CASSLGGALYEQYV. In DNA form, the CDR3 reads TGTGCCAGCAGTTTAGGTGGCGCCTTATACGAGCAGTACGTC.